This T cell receptor beta chain was identified during a study of blood T cell repertoires in COVID-19. Study in general: Acute and convalescent COVID-19 samples came from the United States, Italy and Spain. From T cells, B-cell-depleted T cells, or PBMCs came the material, which was cDNA or gDNA.

Authors' analysis steps: Cell counts per sample came from amplifying reference gene primers. TCRdb keeps only in-frame clones here, not all; method: immunoSEQ multiplex PCR. V and J calls and clone size are as listed in that table; D and trimming were resolved from the DNA. The sample shows approximately 100,000 clones, approximately 90% of them seen only once. The V segment lost 3 bases and the J segment 0 bases; nucleotides outside the gene matches: 0. The CDR3 length is 14 residues. CDR1 is MGHRA, CDR2 YSYEKL, per germline. Sequencing was carried out using peripheral blood. This chain links TRBV4-1 with TRBJ1-1; 8 bases agree with TRBD1. The receptor was derived from a human donor with acute or convalescent COVID-19. The donor label of this sample is uncertain. The CDR3 DNA reads as TGCGCCAGCAGCCAGGACAGGGTGAACACTGAAGCTTTCTTT. This codes for CASSQDRVNTEAFF.